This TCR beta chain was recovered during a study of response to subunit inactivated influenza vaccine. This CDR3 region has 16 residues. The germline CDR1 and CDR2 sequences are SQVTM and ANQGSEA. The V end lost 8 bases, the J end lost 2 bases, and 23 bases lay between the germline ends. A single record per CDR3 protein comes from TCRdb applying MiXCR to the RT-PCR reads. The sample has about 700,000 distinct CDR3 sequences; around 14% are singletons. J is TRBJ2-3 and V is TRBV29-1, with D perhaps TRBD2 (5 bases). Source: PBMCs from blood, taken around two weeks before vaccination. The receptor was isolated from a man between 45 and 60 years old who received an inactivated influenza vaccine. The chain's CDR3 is CSLVGLSRGNTDTQYF. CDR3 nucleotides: TGCAGCTTGGTCGGCTTATCAAGAGGGAACACAGATACGCAGTATTTT.